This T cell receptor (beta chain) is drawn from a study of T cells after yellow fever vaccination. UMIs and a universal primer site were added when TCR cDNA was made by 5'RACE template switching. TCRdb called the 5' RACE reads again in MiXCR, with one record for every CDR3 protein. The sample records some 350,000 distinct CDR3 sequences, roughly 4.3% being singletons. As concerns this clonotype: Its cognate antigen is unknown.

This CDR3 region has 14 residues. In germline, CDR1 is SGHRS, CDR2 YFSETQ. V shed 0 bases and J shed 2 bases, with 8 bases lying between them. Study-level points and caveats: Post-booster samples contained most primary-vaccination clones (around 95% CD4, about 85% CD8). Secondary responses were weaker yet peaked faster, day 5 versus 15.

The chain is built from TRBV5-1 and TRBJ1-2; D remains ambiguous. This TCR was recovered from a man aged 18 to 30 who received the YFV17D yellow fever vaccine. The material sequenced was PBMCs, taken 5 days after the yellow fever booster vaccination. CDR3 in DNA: TGCGCCAGCAGCTTGGATGCGGGAAACTATGGCTACACCTTC. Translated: CASSLDAGNYGYTF.